This T cell receptor (beta chain) originates from a study of blood T cell repertoires in COVID-19. As for the study in general: PBMCs, B-cell-depleted T cells, or T cells were the source of the cDNA or gDNA that made up the material.

V shed 3 bases and J shed 12 bases, with 15 bases lying between them. This CDR3 spans 13 amino acids. Germline V gene data show CDR1 as SGHTS and CDR2 as YDEGEE. The data were produced by immunoSEQ multiplex PCR, yet TCRdb's version contains in-frame clones alone and is incomplete. The data show 350,000 or so clones, 70% to 90% seen once. This receptor was taken from a woman in her 30s with COVID-19, enrolled during active disease. The sequenced sample consisted of peripheral blood. V is TRBV5-8 and J is TRBJ1-4, with TRBD1 as a possible D gene (6 bases). In DNA form, the CDR3 reads TGTGCCAGCAGCTGGGCAGGGGTCGGGGAACTGTTTTTT. Translating it yields CASSWAGVGELFF.